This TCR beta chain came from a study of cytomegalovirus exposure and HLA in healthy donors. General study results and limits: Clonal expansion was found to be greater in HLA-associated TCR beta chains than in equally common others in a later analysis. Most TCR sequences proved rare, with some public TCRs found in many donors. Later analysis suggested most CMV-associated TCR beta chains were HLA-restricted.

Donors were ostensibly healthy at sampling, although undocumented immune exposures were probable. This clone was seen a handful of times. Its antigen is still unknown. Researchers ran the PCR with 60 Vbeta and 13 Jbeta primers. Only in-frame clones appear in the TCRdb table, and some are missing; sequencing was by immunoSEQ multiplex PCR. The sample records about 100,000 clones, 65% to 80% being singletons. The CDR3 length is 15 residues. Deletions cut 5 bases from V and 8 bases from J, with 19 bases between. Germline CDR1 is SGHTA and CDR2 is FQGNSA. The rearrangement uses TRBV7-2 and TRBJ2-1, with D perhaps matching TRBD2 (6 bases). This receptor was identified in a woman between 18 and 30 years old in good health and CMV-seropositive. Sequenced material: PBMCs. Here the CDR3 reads CASSQTSSGYDEQFF. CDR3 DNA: TGTGCCAGCAGCCAAACTAGCAGTGGGTATGATGAGCAGTTCTTC.